The 3 T cell receptor beta chains below were found in one sample sequenced in a study of T-cell memory formation after mild COVID-19. MiXCR, run by TCRdb on the 5' RACE reads, gives a single entry per CDR3 protein. The repertoire holds about 340,000 distinct CDR3 sequences, with 10% to 15% as singletons. The sample was PBMCs or a T cell subset sorted from them (not recorded which). These receptors all come from a man aged 18 to 35 who had mild COVID-19 (a few samples of this study predate the infection). Cell type and time point are not known.

This clonotype showed up many times. J is TRBJ2-2 and V is TRBV28; D perhaps matches TRBD1 (6 bases). Trimming removed 2 bases at V and 7 bases at J, with 23 bases between. The CDR3 sequence is 18 residues long. Looked up from germline, CDR1 is MDHEN and CDR2 is SYDVKM. The CDR3 sequence is CASSLKKRQGLSGGELFF. In nucleotides, the CDR3 is TGTGCCAGCAGTTTAAAAAAGCGGCAGGGGTTGAGTGGCGGGGAGCTGTTTTTT.

This clonotype was counted between two and nine times. The V call is TRBV5-6, the J call TRBJ2-3; perhaps TRBD2 as D (7 bases). Trimming cost V 4 bases and J 3 bases, with 15 bases left between them. Germline V CDR1 and CDR2: SGHDT, YYEEEE. This CDR3 has 15 amino acids. The chain's CDR3 is CASSRSGGRTDTQYF. The CDR3, as DNA: TGTGCCAGCAGCCGGTCCGGGGGGCGTACAGATACGCAGTATTTT.

This clonotype was recorded a few times. The chain joins TRBV4-3 to TRBJ1-1; 10 bases map to TRBD1. J was trimmed by 6 bases and V by 0 bases; bases with no gene match: 4. The CDR3 length is 15 residues. From germline, CDR1 is LGHNA and CDR2 YSLEER. The CDR3 DNA is TGCGCCAGCAGCCAAGAGGCCGGGACAGGGGCTGAAGCTTTCTTT. The encoded protein is CASSQEAGTGAEAFF.